The T cell receptor beta chain described here comes from a study of OX40 agonist ivuxolimab in advanced cancers. Study-level background: Three partial responders included one hepatocellular carcinoma patient and two cutaneous melanoma patients. Regarding the study as a whole: CD4+ T cells averaged fewer expanded clones than CD8+ T cells.

The CDR3 is made up of 13 amino acids. Germline V gives CDR1 MNHEY, CDR2 SVGAGI. Trimming removed 4 bases at V and 3 bases at J, with 10 bases between. TCRdb keeps only in-frame clones here, not all; method: immunoSEQ multiplex PCR. The sample includes 65,000 to 90,000 clones, 70% to 90% of them seen just once. About this clone itself: What it recognizes is unknown.

V is TRBV6-5 and J is TRBJ2-7; D might be TRBD1 (6 bases). The source was CD4+ or CD8+ T cells sorted from blood, collected in a trial of the OX40 agonist ivuxolimab. The clonotype originates from an adult with an advanced solid tumor such as melanoma, head and neck, liver or kidney cancer. CDR3 DNA sequence: TGTGCCAGCAGTTCGTTGGACAGCTACGAGCAGTACTTC. Protein: CASSSLDSYEQYF.